The next 5 T cell receptor beta chains were all read from a single sample in a study of lung T cells in sarcoidosis with Löfgren's syndrome. TCRdb used MiXCR to reprocess the reads, holding one entry per CDR3 protein. Here the sample spans fewer than 80,000 distinct CDR3 sequences, 21% being singletons. What was sequenced was CD4+ T cells from PBMCs. These receptors originate from a human donor with sarcoidosis (Löfgren's syndrome or another form), or a control subject (not recorded which).

The sample holds many counts of this clonotype. The CDR3 here is CASSPNRVPRGNEQFF. Here the CDR3 DNA reads TGTGCCAGCAGCCCGAACCGGGTCCCGAGAGGCAATGAGCAGTTCTTC. This chain joins TRBV7-3 and TRBJ2-1, with D hard to call. The length of the CDR3 is 16 residues. The V gene lost 5 bases and the J gene lost 6 bases, with 20 bases spanning the gap. Germline lookup yields CDR1 SGHTA and CDR2 FQGTGA.

This clonotype has ten or more counts. CDR3 sequence: CATSRDAGNYGYTF. The CDR3 DNA is TGTGCCACCAGCAGAGATGCCGGTAACTATGGCTACACCTTC. This sequence joins TRBV15 and TRBJ1-2; D uncertain. The germline CDR1 and CDR2 sequences are LNHNV and YYDKDF (reference sequence). With 0 bases removed from V and 1 base from J, the gap between germline ends came to 6 bases. The CDR3 has 14 residues.

The CDR3 nucleotides are TGTGCCAGTAGCGCACAGGGGTGGAACACCGGGGAGCTGTTTTTT. This translates into CASSAQGWNTGELFF. The chain employs TRBV19 and TRBJ2-2, with 7 bases identical to TRBD1. The CDR3 extends over 15 amino acids. The V gene end was trimmed by 6 bases and the J gene end by 1 base; junction bases not matched to a gene: 5. Per germline, CDR1 LNHDA and CDR2 SQIVND (reference sequence).

This clonotype has more than one count but fewer than ten. V and J are TRBV3-1 and TRBJ2-7; 9 bases align to TRBD1. The CDR3 runs to 14 residues. Trimming at V came to 1 base and at J to 7 bases, leaving 5 bases not matched to a gene. Looked up from germline, CDR1 is LGHDT and CDR2 is YNNKEL (reference sequence). CDR3 bases: TGTGCCAGCAGCCAAGTCGGGACAGGGTGGGAGCAGTACTTC. It translates to CASSQVGTGWEQYF.

This clonotype was observed many times. V and J are TRBV20-1 and TRBJ2-3, with a tentative D call TRBD1 (5 bases). V lost 6 bases and J lost 5, with 21 bases in between. This CDR3 is 15 amino acids long. Germline V gene lookup returns CDR1 DFQATT and CDR2 SNEGSKA (reference sequence). CDR3 sequence (DNA): TGCAGTGCCCTAGGGGTTTGGCAGAAACAAGATACGCAGTATTTT. This codes for CSALGVWQKQDTQYF.